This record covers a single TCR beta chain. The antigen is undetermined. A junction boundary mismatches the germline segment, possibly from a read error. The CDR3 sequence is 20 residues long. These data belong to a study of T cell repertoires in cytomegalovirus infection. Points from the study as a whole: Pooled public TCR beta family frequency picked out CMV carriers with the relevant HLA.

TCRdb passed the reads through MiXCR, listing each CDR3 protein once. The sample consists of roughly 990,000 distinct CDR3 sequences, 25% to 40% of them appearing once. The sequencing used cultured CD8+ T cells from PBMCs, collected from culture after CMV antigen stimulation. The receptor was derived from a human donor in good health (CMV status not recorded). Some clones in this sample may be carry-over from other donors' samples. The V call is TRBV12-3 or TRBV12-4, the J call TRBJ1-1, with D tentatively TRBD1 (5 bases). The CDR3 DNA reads TGTGCCAGTAGTTGGCTTCAATGGCAGGGAGGCTGGGGAATGAACACTGAAGCTTTCTTT. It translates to CASSWLQWQGGWGMNTEAFF.